One and the same sample provided the 27 T cell receptor beta chains below, sequenced in a study of low-dose radiotherapy and immunotherapy resistance in tumors. First-strand cDNA relied on TRAV- and TRBV-specific primers spanning alpha and beta chains. TCR amplification involved 20 PCR cycles with a constant-region primer and V-primer adapter. TCRdb reprocessed the reads with MiXCR, giving one entry per CDR3 protein. Of about 18,000 distinct CDR3 sequences in the sample, around 70% were seen once. The receptors stem from a human donor with advanced metastatic prostate, ovarian, gallbladder or colorectal cancer (not recorded which). This table probably holds off-target reads from a library built for another chain.

The rearrangement joins TRBV18 to TRBJ2-2; D remains ambiguous. CDR1 is KGHSH and CDR2 is LQKENI in the germline V gene. The CDR3 loop spans 12 amino acids. Trimming cost V 6 bases and J 0 bases, with 2 bases left between them. CDR3 nucleotide sequence: TGTGCCAGCTCCGCGAACACCGGGGAGCTGTTTTTT. Translation: CASSANTGELFF.

The chain recombines TRBV5-6 with TRBJ1-1; possible D gene TRBD1, 6 bases. The length of the CDR3 is 13 residues. The germline V gene has CDR1 SGHDT and CDR2 YYEEEE. V was clipped by 1 base and J by 6 bases, with 10 bases between them. CDR3 protein: CASSLPGVSEAFF. CDR3 DNA sequence: TGTGCCAGCAGCTTGCCAGGGGTCTCTGAAGCTTTCTTT.

This chain uses TRBV28 with TRBJ2-5, with 8 positions matching TRBD2. CDR3 length: 17 residues. Germline CDR1 reads MDHEN; CDR2 reads SYDVKM. V lost 8 bases and J lost 0; bases outside the gene matches: 14. In DNA, the CDR3 is TGTGCCAGCGCGGGGGGTAGGGCTAGCGGGTACCAAGAGACCCAGTACTTC. Translated, it gives CASAGGRASGYQETQYF.

The chain is built from TRBV28 and TRBJ2-1; 7 nucleotides match TRBD2. Germline CDR1 reads MDHEN; CDR2 reads SYDVKM. Trimming removed 8 bases from V and 6 bases from J; junction bases left unmatched: 10. The CDR3 is 14 residues long. The CDR3: CASYSAGASNEQFF. CDR3 bases: TGTGCCAGCTACAGCGCGGGAGCTTCCAATGAGCAGTTCTTC.

Written as DNA, the CDR3 is TGTGCCAGCAGTGAATTCCTGCCCCCCCGTGAGCAGTTCTTC. This sequence encodes CASSEFLPPREQFF. This chain uses TRBV6-1 with TRBJ2-1; D is unresolved. Trimming pared 2 bases from V and 9 bases from J, leaving 14 bases between. The CDR3 is 14 amino acids. CDR1 MNHNS and CDR2 SASEGT come from the germline V gene.

The chain is built from TRBV24-1 and TRBJ2-3; D not certain. The CDR3 contains 13 residues. V dropped 10 bases and J dropped 1 base, with 11 bases sitting between them. Germline CDR1 is KGHDR and CDR2 is SFDVKD. The CDR3, as DNA: TGTGCCACATCCTCTCCGGGCACAGATACGCAGTATTTT. This sequence encodes CATSSPGTDTQYF.

The genes are TRBV6-2 or TRBV6-3 and TRBJ1-1; TRBD1 is a possible D gene (5 bases). Trimming pared 4 bases from V and 10 bases from J, leaving 13 bases between. The CDR3 runs to 12 residues. From germline, CDR1 is MNHEY and CDR2 SVGEGT. The CDR3 here is CASSFDGRGAFF. The CDR3 bases are TGTGCCAGCAGTTTCGACGGTAGGGGAGCTTTCTTT.

V is TRBV5-6 and J is TRBJ1-5; no definite D call. With 2 bases removed from V and 5 bases from J, the gap between germline ends came to 11 bases. This CDR3 comprises 14 residues. The germline CDR1 and CDR2 sequences are SGHDT and YYEEEE. The CDR3 loop is CASSFGTLHQPQHF. CDR3 coding DNA: TGTGCCAGCAGCTTCGGCACTCTACATCAGCCCCAGCATTTT.

This chain joins TRBV5-6 and TRBJ2-7, with D perhaps assigned TRBD1 or TRBD2 (6 bases each). Germline assignment: CDR1 SGHDT and CDR2 YYEEEE. Between the trimmed V and J ends, which lost 4 bases and 2 bases, there was a span of 16 bases. The CDR3 contains 15 residues. The CDR3 bases are TGTGCCAGCAGCATAGAGGGGGGAGAGCCCTACGAGCAGTACTTC. Translating gives CASSIEGGEPYEQYF.

About this clonotype: The junction differs from germline at one of its ends, possibly a read error. The chain couples TRBV5-3 to TRBJ2-5; TRBD1 matches at 10 bases. TRBV5-3 is given ORF status, its function remaining uncertain. The CDR3 has 21 amino acids. CDR3 sequence reads: CASSLGPEAYSGQGRLETQYF. CDR3 nucleotide sequence: TGTGCCAGCAGCTTGGGGCCCGAGGCGTACTCGGGACAGGGGAGGTTAGAGACCCAGTACTTC.

This clonotype was observed a handful of times. The chain uses TRBV9 and TRBJ2-6; D is possibly TRBD1 (6 bases). Between the trimmed V and J ends, which lost 5 bases and 2 bases, there was a span of 8 bases. Germline-derived CDR1 and CDR2 are SGDLS and YYNGEE. The CDR3 has 14 residues. CDR3 residues: CASSHRAGANVLTF. DNA for the CDR3: TGTGCCAGCAGTCACAGGGCTGGGGCCAACGTCCTGACTTTC.

The rearrangement uses TRBV6-2 or TRBV6-3 and TRBJ2-6; no clear D gene. Deletions cut 7 bases from V and 2 bases from J, with 9 bases between. Looked up from germline, CDR1 is MNHEY and CDR2 is SVGEGT. The CDR3 covers 14 residues. CDR3 DNA: TGTGCCAGCACTCTACATACTGGGGCCAACGTCCTGACTTTC. Translating gives CASTLHTGANVLTF.

The chain uses TRBV27 and TRBJ2-7; TRBD1 matches at 9 bases. CDR1 is MNHEY, CDR2 SMNVEV, per germline (reference sequence). The CDR3 has 15 residues. The V segment lost 5 bases and the J segment 4 bases; nucleotides outside the gene matches: 9. In nucleotides, the CDR3 is TGTGCCAGCAGTAGTCCGGGACAGGGTTTTTACGAGCAGTACTTC. It codes for CASSSPGQGFYEQYF.

This chain joins TRBV5-1 and TRBJ1-2; 7 positions agree with TRBD1. From germline, CDR1 is SGHRS and CDR2 YFSETQ. Trimming at V came to 0 bases and at J to 0 bases, leaving 2 bases not matched to a gene. CDR3 length equals 15 residues. The CDR3 DNA reads as TGCGCCAGCAGCTTGGGGACAGGTACTAACTATGGCTACACCTTC. Amino acid sequence: CASSLGTGTNYGYTF.

The J gene is TRBJ1-4, the V gene TRBV20-1; no clear D gene. V was clipped by 0 bases and J by 7 bases, with 12 bases between them. This CDR3 comprises 14 residues. Germline CDR1 DFQATT, CDR2 SNEGSKA (reference sequence). CDR3 nucleotides: TGCAGTGCTAGAGATAGAAGGGTTTCTGAAAAACTGTTTTTT. Translated, it gives CSARDRRVSEKLFF.

This clonotype has more than one count but fewer than ten. The V gene is TRBV28, the J gene TRBJ2-3, with 8 bases that match TRBD2. From germline, CDR1 is MDHEN and CDR2 SYDVKM. V shed 7 bases, J shed 6 bases, and the junction held 12 bases outside the gene matches. This CDR3 is built from 15 residues. CDR3 in amino acids: CASTSGTGGPDTQYF. The CDR3 DNA reads as TGTGCCAGCACCTCGGGGACGGGAGGGCCGGATACGCAGTATTTT.

The genes are TRBV5-4 and TRBJ2-3; D possibly corresponds to TRBD2 (6 bases). The CDR3 totals 11 residues. Trimming shortened V by 4 bases and J by 7 bases, and 7 bases separated the two germline ends. The germline CDR1 and CDR2 sequences are SGHNT and YYREEE (reference sequence). CDR3 residues: CASSREHTQYF. The CDR3 DNA sequence: TGTGCCAGCAGCCGGGAGCATACGCAGTATTTT.

The chain employs TRBV20-1 and TRBJ2-5; weak D call: TRBD2 (6 bases). Trimming pared 6 bases from V and 5 bases from J, leaving 16 bases between. The CDR3 is 13 amino acids. The V gene's germline CDR1 is DFQATT and CDR2 SNEGSKA (reference sequence). The CDR3 here is CSAAGGAQETQYF. Here the CDR3 DNA reads TGCAGTGCGGCGGGCGGGGCTCAGGAGACCCAGTACTTC.

This clonotype has just a few counts. The chain carries TRBV6-1 and TRBJ2-7; 9 nucleotides align to TRBD1. V lost 7 bases and J lost 5; bases outside the gene matches: 9. The CDR3 extends over 14 amino acids. Germline-derived CDR1 and CDR2 are MNHNS and SASEGT. The CDR3, as DNA: TGTGCCAGCAACCCGCGGACAGGGGTGGACGAGCAGTACTTC. This codes for CASNPRTGVDEQYF.

This rearrangement joins TRBV11-2 to TRBJ2-5; TRBD1 agrees at 10 bases. J was trimmed by 3 bases and V by 5 bases; bases with no gene match: 9. Germline V gives CDR1 SGHAT, CDR2 FQNNGV. CDR3 length equals 16 residues. This CDR3 reads CASSPSGGQGKETQYF. The CDR3 nucleotides are TGTGCCAGCAGCCCATCGGGGGGACAGGGGAAAGAGACCCAGTACTTC.

The chain is built from TRBV5-1 and TRBJ2-7; TRBD2 might be the D (5 bases). Trimming took 1 base from V and 5 from J, leaving 13 bases between them. The V gene's germline CDR1 is SGHRS and CDR2 YFSETQ. CDR3 size: 14 residues. For the CDR3, the DNA is TGCGCCAGCAGCTTGAACGGGGTTGAAAACGAGCAGTACTTC. This translates into CASSLNGVENEQYF.

The chain couples TRBV7-9 to TRBJ1-2; TRBD1 agrees at 9 bases. V lost 5 bases, J lost 6 bases, and 7 bases stayed unmatched. In germline, CDR1 is SEHNR, CDR2 FQNEAQ (reference sequence). The CDR3 sequence is 14 residues long. CDR3 sequence: CASSTGTGTDGYTF. CDR3 sequence (DNA): TGTGCCAGCAGCACCGGGACAGGGACGGATGGCTACACCTTC.

This clonotype was seen a single time. J is TRBJ2-3 and V is TRBV30; 15 bases map to TRBD2. The CDR3 length is 19 residues. Germline CDR1 reads GTSNPN; CDR2 reads SVGIG (reference sequence). J lost 5 bases, V lost 0 bases, and 12 bases had no gene match. This chain's CDR3 is CAWSVRTSGGAHRKDTQYF. As DNA, the CDR3 is TGTGCCTGGAGTGTCCGGACTAGCGGGGGGGCCCATCGGAAAGATACGCAGTATTTT.

The rearrangement joins TRBV3-1 to TRBJ1-1; the D is unclear. The CDR3 sequence is 13 residues long. Deletions cut 2 bases from V and 4 bases from J, with 8 bases between. CDR1 and CDR2 (germline): LGHDT, YNNKEL (reference sequence). The CDR3 nucleotides are TGTGCCAGCAGCCAATTACAGCTCACTGAAGCTTTCTTT. This encodes CASSQLQLTEAFF.

This rearrangement joins TRBV5-6 to TRBJ1-1; 9 bases fit TRBD1. The CDR3 runs 16 residues. The ends lost 2 bases at V and 1 base at J; junction bases unmatched: 6. Germline CDR1 and CDR2: SGHDT and YYEEEE. DNA for the CDR3: TGTGCCAGCAGCTTTAGGACAGGGGCTACGAACACTGAAGCTTTCTTT. Amino acids: CASSFRTGATNTEAFF.

This clonotype was recorded once. CDR3 in amino acids: CASSLFAGGTQYF. CDR3 coding DNA: TGTGCCAGCAGTTTATTCGCAGGGGGGACCCAGTACTTC. The chain couples TRBV27 to TRBJ2-5; 7 positions match TRBD1. Trimming at V came to 1 base and at J to 7 bases, leaving 3 bases not matched to a gene. Germline assignment: CDR1 MNHEY and CDR2 SMNVEV (reference sequence). This CDR3 region has 13 residues.

The chain recombines TRBV4-1 with TRBJ2-3, with TRBD2 matching over 12 bases. Germline V gene lookup returns CDR1 MGHRA and CDR2 YSYEKL. This CDR3 is 15 amino acids long. J was trimmed by 6 bases and V by 6 bases; bases with no gene match: 7. CDR3 DNA sequence: TGCGCCAGCAGGCCTACTAGCGGGGGGCGGGATACGCAGTATTTT. Encoded protein: CASRPTSGGRDTQYF.